One and the same sample provided the 9 T cell receptor beta chains below, sequenced in a study of blood T cells in healthy people across ages (dated by TCRdb to the mid-2010s). The library was prepared using 5' RACE. For sequencing, an Illumina HiSeq 2500 was employed. A second PCR of roughly 7 to 12 cycles was run with a J-beta primer mix and a sample-barcoded 5' primer. TCRdb itself trimmed the public reads at Q25 with fastp, ran MiXCR and retained productive beta chains. Rows are unified per CDR3 protein, each entry keeping the most common DNA and genes. The table for this sample lists about 780,000 distinct CDR3 sequences; roughly 25% of them were counted only once. The ten largest clones represent approximately 2.9% of the sample. This same sample was also taken into another study, of T cells of mothers and their children.

The sequencing input was blood. The receptor source for this set is a boy between 5 and 17 years old in good health.

This clonotype was counted only a few times. The V gene is TRBV24-1, the J gene TRBJ1-1; D is possibly TRBD1 (5 bases). Germline V gene data show CDR1 as KGHDR and CDR2 as SFDVKD. The CDR3 is 15 amino acids. Between the trimmed V and J ends, which lost 1 base and 3 bases, there was a span of 11 bases. CDR3 sequence: CATSDFRVRDTEAFF. CDR3 sequence (DNA): TGTGCCACCAGTGATTTCAGGGTAAGGGACACTGAAGCTTTCTTT.

About this clonotype: One end of the junction is discordant with germline, which a read error may explain. V and J are TRBV7-9 and TRBJ1-5, with D unresolved. The germline V gene encodes CDR1 SEHNR and CDR2 FQNEAQ (reference sequence). CDR3 length: 12 residues. CDR3 nucleotide sequence: TGTGCCGGCAGCACGGCGGGGCAGCCCCAGCATTTT. Its protein product is CAGSTAGQPQHF.

This clonotype occurred a few times. The chain joins TRBV20-1 to TRBJ2-4; D perhaps matches TRBD2 (5 bases). In germline, CDR1 is DFQATT, CDR2 SNEGSKA (reference sequence). Trimming stripped 3 bases from V and 4 bases from J, with 10 bases between. The length of the CDR3 is 13 residues. The CDR3: CSARERVKNIQYF. In DNA, the CDR3 is TGCAGTGCTAGGGAGAGGGTTAAAAACATTCAGTACTTC.

The chain joins TRBV5-1 to TRBJ1-1; D gene ambiguous. This CDR3 comprises 14 residues. Germline V CDR1 and CDR2: SGHRS, YFSETQ. Trimming removed 3 bases at V and 1 base at J, with 10 bases between. The CDR3 DNA follows: TGCGCCAGCAGCTCCCCCCAGGCGAACACTGAAGCTTTCTTT. This sequence encodes CASSSPQANTEAFF.

Comment on this clonotype: A clone one base away is much larger, so this may be a read error. The gene calls are TRBV9 and TRBJ2-1, with D tentatively TRBD2 (6 bases). V was pared by 4 bases and J by 5 bases, with 16 bases between. CDR1 and CDR2 from the germline V gene are SGDLS and YYNGEE. The CDR3 extends over 15 amino acids. Written as DNA, the CDR3 is TGTGCCAGCAGCCTGTCGGGGCGGGGTAACAATGAGCAGTTCTTC. Its protein product is CASSLSGRGNNEQFF. The complete variable domain, with remaining parts taken from reference TRBV9 and TRBJ2-1, reads DSGVTQTPKHLITATGQRVTLRCSPRSGDLSVYWYQQSLDQGLQFLIQYYNGEERAKGNILERFSAQQFPDLHSELNLSSLELGDSALYFCASSLSGRGNNEQFFGPGTRLTVL.

The CDR3 region is CSAGRAVNTEAFF. In DNA form, the CDR3 reads TGCAGTGCTGGCCGAGCGGTGAACACTGAAGCTTTCTTT. The chain uses TRBV20-1 and TRBJ1-1; D ambiguous. CDR1 and CDR2 from the germline V gene are DFQATT and SNEGSKA (reference sequence). V shed 5 bases and J shed 0 bases, with 10 bases lying between them. The CDR3 spans 13 residues.

This clonotype was counted between two and nine times. The chain joins TRBV6-6 to TRBJ1-6; D is undetermined. The ends were cut back, 2 bases at V and 1 base at J, with 6 bases in the middle. The V gene's germline CDR1 is MNHNY and CDR2 SVGAGI (reference sequence). The CDR3 has 15 residues. The CDR3 region is CASSYEISYNSPLHF. The CDR3 DNA reads as TGTGCCAGCAGTTACGAGATTTCCTATAATTCACCCCTCCACTTT.

The V and J genes are TRBV7-9 and TRBJ2-5; maybe TRBD1 (6 bases). This CDR3 is 14 amino acids long. Trimming took off 5 bases at V and 3 bases at J, with 13 bases between the two ends. Germline V CDR1 and CDR2: SEHNR, FQNEAQ (reference sequence). The CDR3 protein is CASSLNRDKETQYF. The CDR3 bases are TGTGCCAGCAGCCTGAACAGGGATAAAGAGACCCAGTACTTC.

The CDR3 nucleotides read TGCGCCAGCAGTTGGCGTCGGGCTAGCGGGTACAATGAGCAGTTCTTC. It specifies CASSWRRASGYNEQFF. This chain joins TRBV5-1 and TRBJ2-1; 8 bases map to TRBD2. The germline V gene encodes CDR1 SGHRS and CDR2 YFSETQ. The CDR3 has 16 amino acids. Trimming took 5 bases from V and 4 from J; bases not matched to a gene: 11.